This T cell receptor (beta chain) emerged from a study of T cells expressing NK-cell markers. Overall study: Obtained from sorted CD3+CD56+NKG2C+, CD3+CD56+NKG2C- and CD3+CD56-NKG2C+ T cells were the TCR beta repertoires. Study-wide results and caveats: These clonotypes also led the CD3+CD56-NKG2C+ fraction in a handful of donors. In a handful of donors, dominant CD3+CD56+NKG2C+ clones formed about 1.0-7.5% of CD8+ cells.

The authors made TCR beta cDNA libraries by 5'RACE template switching. This switching added a universal primer site and UMIs. One entry per CDR3 protein, without DNA, is what TCRdb gives after re-calling the 5' RACE reads. The table lists roughly 180,000 distinct CDR3 sequences. The CDR3 has 15 residues. A remark on this clonotype: Its cognate antigen is unknown.

The chain uses TRBV12-3 or TRBV12-4 and TRBJ2-7; TCRdb names TRBD1, which stays unverified in the absence of DNA. This TCR was sampled from a man aged 18 to 69 in good health. Input material: blood T cells: a sorted CD56 or NKG2C T cell subset, CD4+ or CD8+ T cells, or bulk PBMC T cells (not recorded which). CDR3 sequence: CASTDEGAVGYEQYF.